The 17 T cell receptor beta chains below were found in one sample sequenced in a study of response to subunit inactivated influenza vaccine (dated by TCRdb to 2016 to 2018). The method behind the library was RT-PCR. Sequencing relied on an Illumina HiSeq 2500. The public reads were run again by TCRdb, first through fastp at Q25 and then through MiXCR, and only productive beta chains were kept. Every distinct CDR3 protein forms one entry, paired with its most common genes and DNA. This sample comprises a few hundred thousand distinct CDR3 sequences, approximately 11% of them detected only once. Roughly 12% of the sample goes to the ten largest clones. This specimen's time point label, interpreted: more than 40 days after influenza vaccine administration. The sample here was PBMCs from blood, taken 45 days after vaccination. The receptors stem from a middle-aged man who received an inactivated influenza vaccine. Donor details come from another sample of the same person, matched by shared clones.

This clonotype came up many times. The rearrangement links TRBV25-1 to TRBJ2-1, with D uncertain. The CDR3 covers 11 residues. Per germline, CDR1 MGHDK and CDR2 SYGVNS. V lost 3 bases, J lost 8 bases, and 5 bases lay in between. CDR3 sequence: CASSDVHEQFF. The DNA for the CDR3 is TGTGCCAGCAGTGATGTCCATGAGCAGTTCTTC.

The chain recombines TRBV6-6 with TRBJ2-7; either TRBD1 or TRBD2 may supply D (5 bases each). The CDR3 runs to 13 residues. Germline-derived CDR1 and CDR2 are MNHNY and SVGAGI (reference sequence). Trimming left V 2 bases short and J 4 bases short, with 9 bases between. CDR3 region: CASSYEGTYEQYF. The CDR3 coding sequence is TGTGCCAGCAGTTACGAAGGGACGTACGAGCAGTACTTC.

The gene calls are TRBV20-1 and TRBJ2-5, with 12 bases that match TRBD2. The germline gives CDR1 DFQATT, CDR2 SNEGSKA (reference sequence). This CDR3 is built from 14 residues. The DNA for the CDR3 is TGCAGCGCGACTAGCGGGAGAGGTCCAGAGACCCAGTACTTC. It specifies CSATSGRGPETQYF.

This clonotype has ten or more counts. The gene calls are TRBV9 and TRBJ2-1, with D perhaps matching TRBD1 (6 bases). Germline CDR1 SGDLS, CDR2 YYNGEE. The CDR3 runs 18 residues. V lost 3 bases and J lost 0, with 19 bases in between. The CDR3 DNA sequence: TGTGCCAGCAGCGAGCGCATCAGTGGACAGATCTCCTACAATGAGCAGTTCTTC. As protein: CASSERISGQISYNEQFF.

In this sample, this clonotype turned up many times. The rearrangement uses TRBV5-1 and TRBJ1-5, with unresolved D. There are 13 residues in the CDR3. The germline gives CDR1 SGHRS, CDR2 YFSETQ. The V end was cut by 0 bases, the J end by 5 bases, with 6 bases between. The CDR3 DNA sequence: TGCGCCAGCAGCTTGGCCGCGGATCAGCCCCAGCATTTT. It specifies CASSLAADQPQHF.

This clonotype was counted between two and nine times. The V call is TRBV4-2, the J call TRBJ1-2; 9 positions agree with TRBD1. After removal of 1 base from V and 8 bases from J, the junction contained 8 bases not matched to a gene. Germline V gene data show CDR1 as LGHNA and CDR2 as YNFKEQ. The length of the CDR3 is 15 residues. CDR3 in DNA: TGTGCCAGCAGCCAAGCCCGAACAGGGGGCATCGGCTACACCTTC. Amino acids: CASSQARTGGIGYTF.

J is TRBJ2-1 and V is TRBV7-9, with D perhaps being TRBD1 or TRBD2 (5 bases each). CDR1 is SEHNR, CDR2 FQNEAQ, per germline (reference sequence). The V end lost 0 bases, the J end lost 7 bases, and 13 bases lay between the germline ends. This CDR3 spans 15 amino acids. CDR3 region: CASSLAQGVRNEQFF. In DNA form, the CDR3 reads TGTGCCAGCAGCTTAGCTCAGGGAGTGAGAAATGAGCAGTTCTTC.

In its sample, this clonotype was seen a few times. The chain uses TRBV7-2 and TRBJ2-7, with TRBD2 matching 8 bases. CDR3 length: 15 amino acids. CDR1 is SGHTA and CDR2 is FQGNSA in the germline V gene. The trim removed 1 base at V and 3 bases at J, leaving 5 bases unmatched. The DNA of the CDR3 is TGTGCCAGCAGCTTAGAGCGGCGGGGGGACTACGAGCAGTACTTC. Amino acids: CASSLERRGDYEQYF.

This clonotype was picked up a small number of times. This CDR3 reads CSVSTGAGQPQHF. Here the CDR3 DNA reads TGCAGCGTCAGTACAGGGGCTGGTCAGCCCCAGCATTTT. This sequence joins TRBV29-1 and TRBJ1-5; 7 bases are a match to TRBD1. The CDR3 contains 13 residues. Germline trimming cut 6 bases from V and 6 bases from J; bases unmatched to any gene: 8. Germline V gene sequence: CDR1 SQVTM, CDR2 ANQGSEA.

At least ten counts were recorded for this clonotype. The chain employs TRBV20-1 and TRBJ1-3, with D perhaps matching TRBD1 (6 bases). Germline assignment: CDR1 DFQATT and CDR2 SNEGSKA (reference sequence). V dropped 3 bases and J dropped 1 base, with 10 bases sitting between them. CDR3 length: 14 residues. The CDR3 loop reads CSASKGGSGNTIYF. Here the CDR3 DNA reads TGCAGTGCTAGCAAAGGGGGATCTGGAAACACCATATATTTT.

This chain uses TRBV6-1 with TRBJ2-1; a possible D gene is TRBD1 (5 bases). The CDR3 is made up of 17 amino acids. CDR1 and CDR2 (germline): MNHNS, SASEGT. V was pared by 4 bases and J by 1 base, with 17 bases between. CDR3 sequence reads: CASSGPGKHQSYNEQFF. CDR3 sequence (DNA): TGTGCCAGCAGTGGACCAGGGAAACACCAATCCTACAATGAGCAGTTCTTC.

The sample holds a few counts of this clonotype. The CDR3 sequence is CASSFFVLTDTQYF. The CDR3 DNA sequence: TGTGCCAGCAGTTTCTTTGTTTTAACAGATACGCAGTATTTT. The chain is built from TRBV12-3 or TRBV12-4 and TRBJ2-3; D gene ambiguous. The CDR3 is 14 residues long. V lost 3 bases and J 3 bases, leaving 10 bases between the germline ends.

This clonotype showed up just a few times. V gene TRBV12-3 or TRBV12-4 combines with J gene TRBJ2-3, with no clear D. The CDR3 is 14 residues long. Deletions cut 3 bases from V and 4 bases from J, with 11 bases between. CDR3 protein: CASSFAFSSDTQYF. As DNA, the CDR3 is TGTGCCAGCAGTTTTGCCTTCTCCTCAGATACGCAGTATTTT.

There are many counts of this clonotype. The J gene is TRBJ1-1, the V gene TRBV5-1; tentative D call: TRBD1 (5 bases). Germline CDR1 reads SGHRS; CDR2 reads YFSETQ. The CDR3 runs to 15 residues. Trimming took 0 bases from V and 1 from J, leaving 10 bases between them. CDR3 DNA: TGCGCCAGCAGCTTGGATGGGGACCAGAACACTGAAGCTTTCTTT. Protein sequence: CASSLDGDQNTEAFF. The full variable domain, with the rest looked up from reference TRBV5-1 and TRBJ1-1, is KAGVTQTPRYLIKTRGQQVTLSCSPISGHRSVSWYQQTPGQGLQFLFEYFSETQRNKGNFPGRFSGRQFSNSRSEMNVSTLELGDSALYLCASSLDGDQNTEAFFGQGTRLTVV.

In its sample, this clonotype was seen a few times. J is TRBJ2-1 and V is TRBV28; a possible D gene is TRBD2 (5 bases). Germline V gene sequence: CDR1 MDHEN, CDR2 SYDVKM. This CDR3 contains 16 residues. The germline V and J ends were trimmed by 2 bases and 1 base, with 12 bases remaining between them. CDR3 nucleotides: TGTGCCAGCAGTTTAGCGAGGGAGAATTCCTACAATGAGCAGTTCTTC. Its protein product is CASSLARENSYNEQFF.

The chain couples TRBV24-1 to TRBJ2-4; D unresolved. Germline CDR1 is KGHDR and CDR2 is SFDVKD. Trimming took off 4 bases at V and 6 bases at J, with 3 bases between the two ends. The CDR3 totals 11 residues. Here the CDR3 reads CATSDLNIQYF. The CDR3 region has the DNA TGTGCCACCAGTGACCTAAACATTCAGTACTTC.

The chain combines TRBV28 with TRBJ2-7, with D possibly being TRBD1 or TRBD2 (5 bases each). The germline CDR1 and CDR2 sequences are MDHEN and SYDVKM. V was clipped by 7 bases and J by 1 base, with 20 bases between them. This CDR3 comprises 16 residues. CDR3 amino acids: CASTGPKEGISYEQYF. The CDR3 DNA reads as TGTGCCAGCACTGGACCCAAAGAGGGGATATCCTACGAGCAGTACTTC.